This T cell receptor (beta chain) was recovered during a study of spatial heterogeneity in lung cancer (dated by TCRdb to the late 2010s). Notes on the research overall: More beta-chain than alpha-chain transcripts were consistently detected, likely reflecting higher beta-chain transcript abundance. In the raw uncorrected reads, each unique combination of TCR and UMI appeared more than ten times on average. TCR alpha and beta repertoires were quantitatively compared across multiple tumor regions, matched nontumor lung and blood in non-small cell lung cancer. TCR repertoire features were related to nonsynonymous mutation counts determined by whole-exome sequencing of tumor tissue. Both alpha and beta chains were TCR-sequenced in samples taken at surgery, namely 220 tumor regions, around 70 matched nontumor lung samples and roughly 56 PBMC samples. What the study reported, not specific to this receptor: Ubiquitous expanded tumor TCRs were found in blood more often at tumor resection than at routine follow-up. Additional single-cell paired TCR alpha and beta sequencing was considered necessary to confirm, at a functional level, the hypothesis that regional TCRs recognize regional mutations.

This clonotype was recorded a few times. Its antigen has not been determined. Base qualities are missing; no much larger clone stands one base away. Sample time point, as interpreted from the label and publication: sample taken at primary tumor resection. Whole RNA extracted from tumor and nontumor lung tissue, or from cryopreserved PBMC samples, was used for TCR sequencing without cell sorting. Donors were under 95 patients with early-stage, untreated non-small cell lung cancer from the lung TRACERx cohort. Only patients for whom sufficient RNA was available from at least two tumor regions were selected for TCR sequencing. V was cut back by 5 bases and J by 8 bases, leaving a gap of 12 bases between them. As encoded in the germline V gene, CDR1 is MNHEY while CDR2 is SVGEGT. Taken from cysteine to phenylalanine, the CDR3 has 12 residues. The sequence is cut down to CDR3 DNA, 36 bases in frame from base 1.

Library creation used 5' RACE. Reads for this sample came from a NextSeq 500. The TCR library protocol attached a unique molecular identifier to each TCR cDNA molecule to allow correction of PCR and sequencing errors. From the authors' description of their analysis: TCR identification, UMI-based error correction and CDR3 extraction were all carried out with Decombinator tools. TCRs above a frequency of 2 per 1,000, corresponding to the top 1% of the tumor frequency distribution, were defined as expanded. Renyi diversity was computed with the R vegan package after each repertoire had been subsampled 100 times to 5,000 TCRs. CDR3 similarity networks were built from amino acid triplet string-kernel similarity, connecting CDR3s with pairwise similarity above 0.82. TCRdb handled the public reads itself, with Q25 trimming in fastp and clone calling in MiXCR, and kept productive beta chains. Rows are combined by CDR3 protein, so each entry shows the most common genes and DNA. These V and J calls are TCRdb output, not the study's own analysis. The sample table lists tens of thousands of distinct CDR3 sequences, 10% to 15% of them with a count of one. The top ten hold 35% to 50% of the sample.

The sample was PBMCs, taken at surgery. Here the chain combines TRBV6-2 or TRBV6-3 and TRBJ1-2, with an unclear D gene assignment. This TCR came from a male donor with early-stage non-small cell lung cancer. For the CDR3, the sequence is CASSRPEWGYTF. Read as DNA, the sequence is TGTGCCAGCAGTCGACCCGAATGGGGCTACACCTTC.